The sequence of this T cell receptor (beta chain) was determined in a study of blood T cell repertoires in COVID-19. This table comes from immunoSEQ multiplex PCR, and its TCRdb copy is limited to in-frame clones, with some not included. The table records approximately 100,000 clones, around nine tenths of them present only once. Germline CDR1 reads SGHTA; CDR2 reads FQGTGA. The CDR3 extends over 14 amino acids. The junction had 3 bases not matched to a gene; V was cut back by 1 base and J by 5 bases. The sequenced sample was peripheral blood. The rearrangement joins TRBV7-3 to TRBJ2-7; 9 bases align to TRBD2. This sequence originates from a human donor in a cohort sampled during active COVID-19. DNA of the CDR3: TGTGCCAGCAGCTTAATTAGCGGGGGAGACGAGCAGTACTTC. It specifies CASSLISGGDEQYF.